Shown below are 8 T cell receptor beta chains from a single sample sequenced in a study of blood T cell repertoires in COVID-19. The assay was immunoSEQ multiplex PCR, and TCRdb's table has in-frame clones only and misses some. The sample contains about 300,000 clones, 75% to 90% of which appear only once. Sequencing used PBMCs or T cells enriched from blood (not recorded which). These receptors were obtained from a woman in her thirties or forties who had recovered from COVID-19.

This chain uses TRBV19 with TRBJ1-5, with 9 bases fitting TRBD1. Unmatched junction bases numbered 7, after V lost 4 bases and J lost 3 bases. The CDR3 is 16 amino acids. CDR1 is LNHDA, CDR2 SQIVND, per germline (reference sequence). The CDR3 reads CASSRVTGGDNQPQHF. CDR3 nucleotide sequence: TGTGCCAGTAGTAGGGTGACAGGGGGAGACAATCAGCCCCAGCATTTT.

In this sample, this clone turned up a few times. The CDR3 is CASSRRTRGGYGYTF. The CDR3 bases are TGTGCCAGCAGCAGAAGGACGCGGGGTGGGTATGGCTACACCTTC. V gene TRBV27 combines with J gene TRBJ1-2; no clear D gene. This CDR3 contains 15 residues. Germline V gene lookup returns CDR1 MNHEY and CDR2 SMNVEV (reference sequence). V was pared by 6 bases and J by 5 bases, with 19 bases between.

In this sample, this clone turned up once. The chain carries TRBV18 and TRBJ2-3, with 8 bases that match TRBD2. The germline CDR1 and CDR2 sequences are KGHSH and LQKENI. The CDR3 is 14 residues long. The junction had 2 bases not matched to a gene; V was cut back by 4 bases and J by 2 bases. CDR3 coding DNA: TGTGCCAGCTCACTCGGACTAGCCACAGATACGCAGTATTTT. This codes for CASSLGLATDTQYF.

The J gene is TRBJ2-7, the V gene TRBV4-1, with 10 bases that match TRBD2. V dropped 2 bases and J dropped 0; count of bases not matched to a gene: 4. CDR1 and CDR2 (germline): MGHRA, YSYEKL. The CDR3 extends over 16 amino acids. The CDR3 loop reads CASSQLLAGHSYEQYF. CDR3 nucleotides: TGCGCCAGCAGCCAATTACTAGCGGGGCACTCCTACGAGCAGTACTTC.

The chain uses TRBV20-1 and TRBJ1-2; D ambiguous. Trimming cost V 3 bases and J 2 bases, with 7 bases left between them. The CDR3 sequence is 12 residues long. From germline, CDR1 is DFQATT and CDR2 SNEGSKA (reference sequence). CDR3 bases: TGCAGTGCTAGTCCCCTAAACTATGGCTACACCTTC. Its translation is CSASPLNYGYTF.

This rearrangement joins TRBV30 to TRBJ1-2; 9 nucleotides match TRBD1. With V trimmed by 4 bases and J by 6 bases, 9 bases remained unmatched. CDR3 size: 14 residues. Germline CDR1 and CDR2: GTSNPN and SVGIG (reference sequence). The CDR3 DNA sequence: TGTGCCTGGATCGCCGGGACAGGGACTAATGGCTACACCTTC. Translating gives CAWIAGTGTNGYTF.

This chain joins TRBV7-9 and TRBJ1-1; perhaps TRBD1 as D (5 bases). V was pared by 5 bases and J by 0 bases, with 22 bases between. Germline V gene lookup returns CDR1 SEHNR and CDR2 FQNEAQ (reference sequence). This CDR3 is built from 18 residues. The CDR3, as DNA: TGTGCCAGCAGCCCGAGGAGGGGTAGCCTTATTATGAACACTGAAGCTTTCTTT. Protein sequence: CASSPRRGSLIMNTEAFF.

V and J are TRBV5-1 and TRBJ1-6; the match to TRBD1 covers 9 bases. The CDR3 totals 16 residues. Trimming removed 0 bases from V and 8 bases from J; junction bases left unmatched: 6. Germline assignment: CDR1 SGHRS and CDR2 YFSETQ. The CDR3 DNA is TGCGCCAGCAGCTTGGCCACCGGGACAGGGTATTCACCCCTCCACTTT. This gives the protein CASSLATGTGYSPLHF.